The clone carrying this TCR beta chain was found many times. Antigen: not known. TCRdb re-analysed the reads in MiXCR, keeping a single row per CDR3 protein. The sample carries some 200,000 distinct CDR3 sequences, 8% to 10% recorded once. This sample was included in a study of T cell repertoires in cytomegalovirus infection. At the level of the study: Both CMV infection and a matching HLA type were indicated by public TCR beta signatures. Study outcomes and limitations: Identification of carriers of CMV plus the relevant HLA was achieved through cumulative public TCR beta family frequency. Dominating the ex vivo response were TCR beta clonotypes that were CMV-specific and HLA-C-restricted.

Germline CDR1 SGHTA, CDR2 FQGNSA. Trimming stripped 3 bases from V and 1 base from J, with 9 bases between. The CDR3 spans 14 residues. The sequence came from a human donor in good health (CMV status not recorded). Some clones in this sample may be carry-over from other donors' samples. Sequenced sample: PBMCs. The chain employs TRBV7-2 and TRBJ2-5; D is undetermined. The CDR3 reads CASSFNGIQETQYF. The DNA for the CDR3 is TGTGCCAGCAGCTTTAATGGGATCCAAGAGACCCAGTACTTC.